A selection of T cell receptor beta chains follows, all from one sample in a study of T cell responses to AZD1222 COVID-19 vaccine. Generated by immunoSEQ multiplex PCR, the TCRdb table keeps only in-frame clones and is missing some. The table lists over 85,000 clones, around 90% of them singletons. The specimen was peripheral blood, collected on day 0 of AZD1222 vaccination. Receptors were obtained from an adult in good health. CDR3s include the opening cysteine and the closing phenylalanine or tryptophan. The D gene is left open where the match is weak. Only part of the rows carry a size: once, few, many, or a class if the clone is expanded.

clone_size	v_call	d_call	cdr3_length	j_call	cdr3_aa	cdr3_nt
.	TRBV19	.	16	TRBJ1-1	CASIPGIRFMNTEAFF	TGTGCCAGTATCCCAGGTATCCGGTTTATGAACACTGAAGCTTTCTTT
few	TRBV15	.	11	TRBJ1-3	CATSEGKTIYF	TGTGCCACCAGCGAGGGGAAGACCATATATTTT
.	TRBV7-2	TRBD1	15	TRBJ1-6	CASSSGQGGHSPLHF	TGTGCCAGCAGCTCAGGACAGGGAGGTCATTCACCCCTCCACTTT
.	TRBV6-5	.	13	TRBJ1-1	CASSYSSRGKAFF	TGTGCCAGCAGTTACTCGAGCAGGGGAAAAGCTTTCTTT
.	TRBV7-9	TRBD1	14	TRBJ2-7	CASTTTGGAYEQYF	TGTGCCAGCACGACGACAGGGGGGGCCTACGAGCAGTACTTC
.	TRBV5-1	.	15	TRBJ2-3	CASTPGQEGADTQYF	TGCGCCAGCACTCCAGGACAGGAGGGGGCAGATACGCAGTATTTT
.	TRBV18	TRBD1	15	TRBJ1-6	CASSPAGTGRSPLHF	TGTGCCAGCTCACCAGCCGGGACAGGGCGCTCACCCCTCCACTTT
.	TRBV4-1	TRBD1	16	TRBJ2-1	CASSPRTGSPYNEQFF	TGCGCCAGCAGCCCGCGGACAGGGAGTCCCTACAATGAGCAGTTCTTC
.	TRBV3-1/TRBV3-2	TRBD2	16	TRBJ2-1	CASSQLGLDGSTEQFF	TGTGCCAGCAGCCAGCTGGGACTAGATGGATCCACCGAGCAGTTCTTC
once	TRBV7-3	.	16	TRBJ2-3	CASSRGISPSTDTQYF	TGTGCCAGCAGCCGAGGAATTAGCCCCAGCACAGATACGCAGTATTTT
.	TRBV19	.	14	TRBJ1-5	CASSLQNSNQPQHF	TGTGCCAGTAGCCTCCAGAATAGCAATCAGCCCCAGCATTTT
.	TRBV9	TRBD1	16	TRBJ2-2	CASSIGQGAKTGELFF	TGTGCCAGCAGCATAGGACAGGGGGCTAAAACCGGGGAGCTGTTTTTT
.	TRBV6-1	.	14	TRBJ1-5	CASSEGGSRPTQHF	TGTGCCAGCAGTGAAGGGGGCTCCCGGCCGACCCAGCATTTT
.	TRBV5-3	.	18	TRBJ1-4	CARSLVLTVRETNEKLFF	TGTGCCAGAAGCCTGGTCTTGACAGTTAGAGAAACTAATGAAAAACTGTTTTTT
.	TRBV11-3	TRBD2	17	TRBJ2-2	CASSPTSGGADTGELFF	TGTGCCAGCAGCCCGACTAGCGGGGGGGCCGACACCGGGGAGCTGTTTTTT
.	TRBV6-2/TRBV6-3	.	15	TRBJ1-2	CASSSLGREWGGYTF	TGTGCCAGCAGTTCCCTTGGACGGGAATGGGGCGGCTACACCTTC
.	TRBV6-2/TRBV6-3	TRBD1	16	TRBJ1-6	CASSYAGQIYNSPLHF	TGTGCCAGCAGTTACGCGGGACAGATTTATAATTCACCCCTCCACTTT
.	TRBV7-9	.	12	TRBJ1-1	CASARMNTEAFF	TGTGCCAGCGCCCGCATGAACACTGAAGCTTTCTTT
few	TRBV23-1	.	16	TRBJ2-3	CASSPGTGEETDTQYF	TGCGCCAGCAGTCCCGGGACGGGGGAGGAGACAGATACGCAGTATTTT
.	TRBV7-9	.	16	TRBJ1-6	CASSGLGGPYNSPLHF	TGTGCCAGCAGCGGGCTTGGAGGACCCTATAATTCACCCCTCCACTTT
.	TRBV7-2	.	14	TRBJ2-7	CASSLVFRGDEQYF	TGTGCCAGCAGCTTAGTGTTCAGGGGCGACGAGCAGTACTTC
.	TRBV2	.	14	TRBJ1-1	CASSVQGANTEAFF	TGTGCCAGCAGTGTGCAGGGCGCGAACACTGAAGCTTTCTTT
.	TRBV5-5	.	16	TRBJ1-1	CASRDQTTLKNTEAFF	TGTGCCAGCCGTGACCAGACAACACTTAAGAACACTGAAGCTTTCTTT
.	TRBV5-1	.	14	TRBJ1-2	CASSSEDGVYGYTF	TGCGCCAGCAGCTCGGAAGACGGAGTCTATGGCTACACCTTC
.	TRBV2	.	13	TRBJ1-2	CASSTQGNYGYTF	TGTGCCAGCAGTACTCAGGGGAACTATGGCTACACCTTC
.	TRBV21-1	.	11	TRBJ2-5	CASSRGETQYF	TGTGCCAGCAGCCGAGGGGAGACCCAGTACTTC
once	TRBV2	.	13	TRBJ2-2	CASSDRGVGELFF	TGTGCCAGCAGTGATCGTGGGGTCGGGGAGCTGTTTTTT
once	TRBV6-5	TRBD1	16	TRBJ1-1	CASSLTGGRGNTEAFF	TGTGCCAGCAGTTTGACAGGGGGCCGGGGGAACACTGAAGCTTTCTTT
.	TRBV30	.	11	TRBJ2-1	CAWSLDRNQFF	TGTGCCTGGAGTCTGGACAGAAATCAGTTCTTC
.	TRBV14	.	15	TRBJ1-1	CASTTGGGARTEAFF	TGTGCCAGCACCACAGGCGGGGGCGCCAGAACTGAAGCTTTCTTT
.	TRBV5-1	TRBD2	15	TRBJ2-2	CASSSKGLAGGELFF	TGCGCCAGCAGCTCCAAAGGACTAGCAGGCGGGGAGCTGTTTTTT
.	TRBV18	.	13	TRBJ1-5	CASSTGNNQPQHF	TGTGCCAGCTCAACAGGGAACAATCAGCCCCAGCATTTT
once	TRBV5-1	.	15	TRBJ2-2	CASRKQGANTGELFF	TGCGCCAGCAGGAAACAAGGGGCGAACACCGGGGAGCTGTTTTTT
.	TRBV9	.	14	TRBJ2-3	CASSVGNSADTQYF	TGTGCCAGCAGCGTGGGAAATTCAGCAGATACGCAGTATTTT
.	TRBV6-1	.	14	TRBJ1-6	CASREDGRNSPLHF	TGTGCCAGCAGGGAAGACGGCCGAAATTCACCCCTCCACTTT
.	TRBV29-1	.	13	TRBJ1-1	CSVLLGGGTEAFF	TGCAGCGTTCTCTTAGGGGGAGGGACTGAAGCTTTCTTT
.	TRBV3-1/TRBV3-2	.	11	TRBJ1-1	CATQPGDEAFF	TGTGCCACTCAGCCGGGAGATGAAGCTTTCTTT
.	TRBV18	.	13	TRBJ1-6	CASSVGADSPLHF	TGTGCCAGCTCCGTGGGGGCGGATTCACCCCTCCACTTT
.	TRBV5-1	.	17	TRBJ1-2	CASSLGQLYMTNYGYTF	TGCGCCAGCAGCTTGGGACAGCTCTATATGACTAACTATGGCTACACCTTC
.	TRBV27	.	14	TRBJ2-7	CASRKQDAGYEQYF	TGTGCCAGCAGGAAACAGGACGCGGGCTACGAGCAGTACTTC
.	TRBV4-3	.	13	TRBJ2-7	CASTPQGSNEQYF	TGCGCCAGCACGCCTCAGGGATCAAACGAGCAGTACTTC
.	TRBV21-1	.	14	TRBJ2-7	CASSSRTHNYEQYF	TGTGCCAGCAGCTCTAGGACTCACAACTACGAGCAGTACTTC
.	TRBV5-5	.	16	TRBJ2-1	CASSSKAATSYNEQFF	TGTGCCAGCAGCTCCAAGGCGGCTACCTCGTACAATGAGCAGTTCTTC
.	TRBV30	.	11	TRBJ1-2	CAWTTGYAYTF	TGTGCCTGGACGACAGGCTATGCCTACACCTTC
.	TRBV19	.	14	TRBJ1-5	CASRPEHRNQPQHF	TGTGCCAGTAGACCCGAGCACAGGAATCAGCCCCAGCATTTT
.	TRBV14	.	15	TRBJ1-2	CASSQDNGQIYGYTF	TGTGCCAGCAGCCAAGATAACGGACAGATCTATGGCTACACCTTC